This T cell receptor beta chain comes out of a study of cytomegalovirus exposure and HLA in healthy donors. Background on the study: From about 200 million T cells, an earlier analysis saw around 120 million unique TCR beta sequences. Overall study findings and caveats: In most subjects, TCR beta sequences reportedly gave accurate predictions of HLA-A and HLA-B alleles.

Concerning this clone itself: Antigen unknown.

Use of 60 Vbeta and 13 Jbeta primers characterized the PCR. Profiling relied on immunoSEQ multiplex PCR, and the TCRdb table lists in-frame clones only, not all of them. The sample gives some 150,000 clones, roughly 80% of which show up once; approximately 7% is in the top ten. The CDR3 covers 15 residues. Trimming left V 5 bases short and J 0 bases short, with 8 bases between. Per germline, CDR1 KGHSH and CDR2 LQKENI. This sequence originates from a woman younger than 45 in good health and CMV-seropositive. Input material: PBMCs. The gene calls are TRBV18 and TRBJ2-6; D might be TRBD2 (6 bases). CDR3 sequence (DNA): TGTGCCAGCTCAAGCGGGTCCTCTGGGGCCAACGTCCTGACTTTC. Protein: CASSSGSSGANVLTF.